The TCR beta chain under discussion was sequenced for a study of Ad26.COV2.S vaccination and SARS-CoV-2 variants. Study context: Intramuscular Ad26.COV2.S at 5x10^10 or 1x10^11 viral particles. Study-wide results and limits: Those who received the vaccine showed greater spike-specific TCR breadth than those given placebo.

Only in-frame clones appear in the TCRdb table, and some are missing; sequencing was by immunoSEQ multiplex PCR. The table includes about 440,000 clones, around 85% detected once. Sample treatment: roughly 20 received Ad26.COV2.S at low or high dose, single or two shots; about 5 received placebo; per-sample allocation not given. Material that was analyzed had been drawn on day 63 after the first vaccine or placebo injection. On this clone itself: Its antigen is unidentified.

This CDR3 is built from 14 residues. The V end was cut by 4 bases, the J end by 9 bases, with 19 bases between. CDR1 is SGHTA and CDR2 is FQGNSA in the germline V gene. This sequence was found in a person between 18 and 59 years old who received the Ad26.COV2.S COVID-19 vaccine or a placebo. This sample comprised peripheral blood, obtained in a trial of Ad26.COV2.S vaccine versus placebo. The chain links TRBV7-2 to TRBJ2-7; D ambiguous. The CDR3 nucleotides read TGTGCCAGCAGCTCCCGGTCTGGGGTAGGTGGGCAGTACTTC. Its protein product is CASSSRSGVGGQYF.